This passage covers 10 T cell receptor beta chains from one sample sequenced in a study of type 1 and type 2 diabetes patients. The PCR template was genomic DNA. Multiplex PCR with 30 forward and 13 reverse primers amplified the TCR beta CDR3. TCRdb reprocessed the multiplex PCR reads with MiXCR, giving one entry per CDR3 protein. The sample comprises fewer than 300,000 distinct CDR3 sequences, roughly 48% of which are singletons, and 12% to 15% rests with the top ten. Sequenced sample: peripheral blood mononuclear cells (PBMCs). The receptors come from a man aged 18 to 35 with type 2 diabetes.

The rearrangement joins TRBV4-1 to TRBJ1-4; D not certain. V was clipped by 0 bases and J by 10 bases, with 15 bases between them. Germline V gives CDR1 MGHRA, CDR2 YSYEKL. The CDR3 consists of 15 residues. In nucleotides, the CDR3 is TGCGCCAGCAGCCAAGATCTGGGAGGACTGGGAAAACTGTTTTTT. Translating it yields CASSQDLGGLGKLFF.

V usage is TRBV29-1 and J usage is TRBJ2-5; 7 positions match TRBD1. V lost 2 bases and J lost 0; bases outside the gene matches: 3. The CDR3 is 14 residues long. Per the germline V gene, CDR1 is SQVTM and CDR2 is ANQGSEA. CDR3 DNA: TGCAGCGTTGAAACCGGGACAGACCAAGAGACCCAGTACTTC. It is translated as CSVETGTDQETQYF.

This clonotype was observed once. The V and J genes are TRBV7-9 and TRBJ2-2; 7 bases are shared with TRBD1. From germline, CDR1 is SEHNR and CDR2 FQNEAQ (reference sequence). This CDR3 contains 14 residues. V dropped 3 bases and J dropped 6; count of bases not matched to a gene: 4. The CDR3 DNA sequence: TGTGCCAGCAGCTTCCGACAGGGCGCCGGGGAGCTGTTTTTT. As protein: CASSFRQGAGELFF.

This clonotype was seen a single time. The CDR3 here is CASTLQTRGSPLHF. As DNA, the CDR3 is TGTGCCAGCACCCTCCAGACTCGGGGATCACCCCTCCACTTT. The rearrangement links TRBV7-3 to TRBJ1-6; D gene unclear. The CDR3 contains 14 residues. With 7 bases removed from V and 10 bases from J, the gap between germline ends came to 17 bases. From germline, CDR1 is SGHTA and CDR2 FQGTGA.

This clonotype was seen only a few times. Here the CDR3 reads CAWRTGANTEAFF. DNA for the CDR3: TGTGCCTGGAGAACAGGGGCGAACACTGAAGCTTTCTTT. The chain carries TRBV30 and TRBJ1-1; 7 nucleotides agree with TRBD1. Germline CDR1 is GTSNPN and CDR2 is SVGIG (reference sequence). Trimming cost V 3 bases and J 1 base; bases outside gene matches: 2. The length of the CDR3 is 13 residues.

In this sample, this clonotype turned up a few times. The chain recombines TRBV6-5 with TRBJ2-7; D may be TRBD2 (6 bases). CDR1 is MNHEY and CDR2 is SVGAGI in the germline V gene. The CDR3 covers 13 residues. V was trimmed by 5 bases and J by 5 bases, leaving 13 bases between them. The CDR3 nucleotides are TGTGCCAGCAGTACCCCCGGGAGCCACGAGCAGTACTTC. This translates into CASSTPGSHEQYF.

This clonotype has more than one count but fewer than ten. This sequence joins TRBV19 and TRBJ2-6, with D tentatively TRBD2 (5 bases). Germline CDR1 reads LNHDA; CDR2 reads SQIVND (reference sequence). V lost 2 bases and J lost 2, with 10 bases in between. The CDR3 loop spans 16 amino acids. The CDR3, as DNA: TGTGCCAGTAGTATATTTGAGGGCGCTGGGGCCAACGTCCTGACTTTC. As protein: CASSIFEGAGANVLTF.

The chain recombines TRBV10-1 with TRBJ2-1, with D unclear. Germline CDR1 WNHNN, CDR2 SYGVQD (reference sequence). The V end was cut by 1 base, the J end by 1 base, with 5 bases between. The CDR3 sequence is 14 residues long. CDR3: CASSELGSYNEQFF. For the CDR3, the DNA is TGCGCCAGCAGTGAGTTGGGGTCCTACAATGAGCAGTTCTTC.

The chain's CDR3 is CASSRTGDTEAFF. The CDR3 bases are TGTGCCAGCAGTCGGACAGGGGACACTGAAGCTTTCTTT. The chain has TRBV6-4 and TRBJ1-1, with 9 bases matching TRBD1. The CDR3 covers 13 residues. Germline V CDR1 and CDR2: MRHNA, SNTAGT. V was pared by 5 bases and J by 3 bases, with 1 base of the junction left unmatched.

The gene calls are TRBV19 and TRBJ2-6; D remains ambiguous. Germline CDR1 and CDR2: LNHDA and SQIVND (reference sequence). This CDR3 is built from 13 residues. The V end was cut by 2 bases, the J end by 3 bases, with 2 bases between. CDR3 coding DNA: TGTGCCAGTAGTATAAATGGGGCCAACGTCCTGACTTTC. Protein sequence: CASSINGANVLTF.